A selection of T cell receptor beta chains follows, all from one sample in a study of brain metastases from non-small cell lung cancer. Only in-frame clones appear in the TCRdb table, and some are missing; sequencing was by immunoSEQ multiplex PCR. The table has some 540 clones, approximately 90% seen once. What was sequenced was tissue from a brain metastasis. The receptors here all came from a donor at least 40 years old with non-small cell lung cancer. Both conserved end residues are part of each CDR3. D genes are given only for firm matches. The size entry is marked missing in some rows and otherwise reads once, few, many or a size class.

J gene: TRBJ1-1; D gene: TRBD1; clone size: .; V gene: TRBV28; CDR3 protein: CASSLWTSGTGLTEAFF; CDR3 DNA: TGTGCCAGCAGTTTATGGACCTCCGGGACAGGGCTGACTGAAGCTTTCTTT
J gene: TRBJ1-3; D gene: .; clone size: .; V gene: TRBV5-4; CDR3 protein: CASSPRTGTLSGNTIYF; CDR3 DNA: TGTGCCAGCAGCCCACGGACCGGGACCCTTTCTGGAAACACCATATATTTT
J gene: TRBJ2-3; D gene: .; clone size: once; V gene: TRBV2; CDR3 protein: CASNRDSTDTQYF; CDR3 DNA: TGTGCCAGCAACAGGGATAGCACAGATACGCAGTATTTT
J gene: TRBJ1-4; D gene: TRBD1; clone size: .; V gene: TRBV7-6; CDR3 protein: CASSRAGTGKGEKLFF; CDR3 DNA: TGTGCCAGCAGCCGAGCCGGGACAGGGAAGGGTGAAAAACTGTTTTTT
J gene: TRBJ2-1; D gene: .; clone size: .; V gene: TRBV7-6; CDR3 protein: CASSLDEGYNEQFF; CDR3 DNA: TGTGCCAGCAGCTTAGATGAGGGCTACAATGAGCAGTTCTTC
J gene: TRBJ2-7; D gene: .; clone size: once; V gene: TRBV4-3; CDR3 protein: CASSSQSGPYEQYF; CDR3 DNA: TGCGCCAGCAGCTCCCAAAGCGGACCCTACGAGCAGTACTTC
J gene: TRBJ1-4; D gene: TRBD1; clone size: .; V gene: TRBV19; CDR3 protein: CASSPRQGNNEKLFF; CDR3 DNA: TGTGCCAGTAGTCCGAGACAGGGAAATAATGAAAAATTGTTTTTT
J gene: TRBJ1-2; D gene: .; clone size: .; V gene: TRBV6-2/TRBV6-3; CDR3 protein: CASSQQTNYGYTF; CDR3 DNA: TGTGCCAGCAGTCAACAGACTAACTATGGCTACACCTTC
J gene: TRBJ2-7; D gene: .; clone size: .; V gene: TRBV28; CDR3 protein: CASSPGRGFRYEQYF; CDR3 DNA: TGTGCCAGCAGCCCAGGCAGGGGCTTTAGATACGAGCAGTACTTC
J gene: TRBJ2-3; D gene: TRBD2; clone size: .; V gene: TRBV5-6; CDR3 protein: CASSGTSADTQYF; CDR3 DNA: TGTGCCAGCAGCGGGACTAGCGCAGATACGCAGTATTTT
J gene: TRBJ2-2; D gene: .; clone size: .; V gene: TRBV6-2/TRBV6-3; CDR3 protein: CASSYGGPTGELFF; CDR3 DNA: TGTGCCAGCAGTTATGGGGGGCCCACCGGGGAGCTGTTTTTT
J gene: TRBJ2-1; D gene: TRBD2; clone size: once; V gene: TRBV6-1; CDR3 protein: CASSEERAGINEQFF; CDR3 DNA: TGTGCCAGCAGTGAAGAGAGAGCGGGGATCAATGAGCAGTTCTTC
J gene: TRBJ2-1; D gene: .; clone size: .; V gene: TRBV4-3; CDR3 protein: CASSRTLAISYNEQFF; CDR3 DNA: TGCGCCAGCAGCCGGACCCTAGCGATCTCCTACAATGAGCAGTTCTTC
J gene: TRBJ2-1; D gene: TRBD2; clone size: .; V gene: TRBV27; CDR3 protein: CASSFERGAYEQFF; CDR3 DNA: TGTGCCAGCAGTTTCGAGCGGGGGGCCTATGAGCAGTTCTTC
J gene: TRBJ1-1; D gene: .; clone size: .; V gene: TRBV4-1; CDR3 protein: CASSFRRTARGEAFF; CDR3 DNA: TGCGCCAGCAGCTTCCGACGAACCGCGAGAGGAGAAGCTTTCTTT
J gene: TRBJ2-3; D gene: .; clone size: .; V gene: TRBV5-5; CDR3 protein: CASTTRGTGADTQYF; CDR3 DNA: TGTGCCAGCACCACGAGGGGGACGGGCGCAGATACGCAGTATTTT
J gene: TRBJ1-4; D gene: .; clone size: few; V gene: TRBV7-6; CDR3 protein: CASSLVSGSEKLFF; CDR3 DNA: TGTGCCAGCAGCCTCGTGTCGGGCAGTGAAAAACTGTTTTTT
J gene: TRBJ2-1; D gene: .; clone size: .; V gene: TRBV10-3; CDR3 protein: CAIRRSTQRLDNEQFF; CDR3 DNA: TGTGCCATCAGGAGGTCGACACAAAGGTTGGACAATGAGCAGTTCTTC
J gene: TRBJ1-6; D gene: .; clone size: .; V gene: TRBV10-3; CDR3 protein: CAIKQGSNSPLHF; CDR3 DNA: TGTGCCATTAAACAGGGAAGCAATTCACCCCTCCACTTT
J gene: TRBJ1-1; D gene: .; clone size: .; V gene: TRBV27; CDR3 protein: CASPGRGLNTEAFF; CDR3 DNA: TGTGCCAGTCCCGGTCGGGGATTGAACACTGAAGCTTTCTTT
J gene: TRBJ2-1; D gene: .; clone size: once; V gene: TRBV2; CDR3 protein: CASTQGLVDEQFF; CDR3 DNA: TGTGCCAGCACCCAGGGGCTAGTGGATGAGCAGTTCTTC
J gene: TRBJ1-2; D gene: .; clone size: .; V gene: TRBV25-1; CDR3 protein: CASRNANYGYTF; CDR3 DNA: TGTGCCAGCAGAAACGCTAACTATGGCTACACCTTC
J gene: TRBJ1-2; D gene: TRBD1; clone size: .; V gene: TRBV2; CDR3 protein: CASSGQGNNYGYTF; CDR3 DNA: TGTGCCAGCAGTGGACAGGGAAATAACTATGGCTACACCTTC
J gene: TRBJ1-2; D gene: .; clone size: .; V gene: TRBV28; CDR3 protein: CASSEPGDGYGYTF; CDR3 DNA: TGTGCCAGCAGTGAACCAGGGGACGGCTATGGCTACACCTTC
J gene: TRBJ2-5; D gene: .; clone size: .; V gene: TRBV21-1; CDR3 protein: CASSNASGEEETQYF; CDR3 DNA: TGTGCCAGCAGCAACGCTAGCGGGGAAGAAGAGACCCAGTACTTC
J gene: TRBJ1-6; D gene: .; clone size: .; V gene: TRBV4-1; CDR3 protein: CASSQYSDAIYNSPLHF; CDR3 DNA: TGCGCCAGCAGCCAATACAGCGACGCGATTTATAATTCACCCCTCCACTTT
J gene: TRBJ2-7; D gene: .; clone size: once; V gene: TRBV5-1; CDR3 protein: CASSFRQTYEQYF; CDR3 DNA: TGCGCCAGCAGCTTCAGACAGACCTACGAGCAGTACTTC
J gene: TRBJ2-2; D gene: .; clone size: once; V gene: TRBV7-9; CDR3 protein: CASSPHQANTGELFF; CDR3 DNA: TGTGCCAGCAGCCCCCACCAGGCGAACACCGGGGAGCTGTTTTTT
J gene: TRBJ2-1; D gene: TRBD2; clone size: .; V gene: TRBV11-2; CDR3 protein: CASSLDPPIRLAGPNEQFF; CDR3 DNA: TGTGCTAGCAGCTTAGATCCCCCAATCAGGCTAGCGGGACCCAATGAGCAGTTCTTC
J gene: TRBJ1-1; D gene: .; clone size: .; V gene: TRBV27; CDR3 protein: CASTHRGGDTETFF; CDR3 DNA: TGTGCCAGCACTCATAGAGGGGGGGACACTGAAACTTTCTTT
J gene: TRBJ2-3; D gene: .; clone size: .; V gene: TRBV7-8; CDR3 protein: CASSSTSLRGHITDTQYF; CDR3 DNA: TGTGCCAGCAGCTCAACAAGCCTGCGGGGTCACATCACAGATACGCAGTATTTT
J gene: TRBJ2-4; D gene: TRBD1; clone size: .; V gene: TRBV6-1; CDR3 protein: CASSETRTGIAKNIQYF; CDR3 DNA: TGTGCCAGCAGTGAAACCCGGACAGGAATAGCCAAAAACATTCAGTACTTC
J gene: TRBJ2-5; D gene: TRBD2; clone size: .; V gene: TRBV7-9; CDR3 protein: CASSLTSGTQETQYF; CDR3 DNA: TGTGCCAGCAGTCTGACTAGCGGGACCCAAGAGACCCAGTACTTC
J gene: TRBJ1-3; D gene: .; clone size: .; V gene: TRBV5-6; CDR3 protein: CASSRRGNTIYF; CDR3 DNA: TGTGCCAGCAGCCGACGGGGAAACACCATATATTTT
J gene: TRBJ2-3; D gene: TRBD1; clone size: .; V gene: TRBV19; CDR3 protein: CASSIRNRGRGDTQYF; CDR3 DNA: TGTGCCAGTAGTATAAGGAACAGGGGCCGTGGAGATACGCAGTATTTT
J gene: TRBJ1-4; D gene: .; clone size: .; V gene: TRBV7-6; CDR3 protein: CASSPVSGSEKLFF; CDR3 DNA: TGTGCCAGCAGCCCCGTGTCGGGCAGTGAAAAACTGTTTTTT
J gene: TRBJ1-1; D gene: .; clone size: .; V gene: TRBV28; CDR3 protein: CASRDSIGTEAFF; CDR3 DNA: TGTGCCAGCAGGGATTCGATAGGAACTGAAGCTTTCTTT
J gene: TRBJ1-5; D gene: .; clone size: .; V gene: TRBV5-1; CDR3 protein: CASSGGADQPQHF; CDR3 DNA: TGCGCCAGCAGTGGGGGGGCTGATCAGCCCCAGCATTTT
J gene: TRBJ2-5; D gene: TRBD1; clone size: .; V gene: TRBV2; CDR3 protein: CASQGQGPRTQYF; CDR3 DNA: TGCGCCAGCCAAGGACAGGGCCCCAGGACCCAGTACTTC
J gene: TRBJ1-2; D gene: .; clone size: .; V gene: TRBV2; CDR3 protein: CASRGRAGIGGYTF; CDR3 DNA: TGTGCCAGCAGGGGCAGGGCGGGTATTGGTGGCTACACCTTC
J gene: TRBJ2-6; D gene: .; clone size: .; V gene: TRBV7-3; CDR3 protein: CASSQGPGANVLTF; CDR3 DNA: TGTGCCAGCAGCCAGGGTCCTGGGGCCAACGTCCTGACTTTC
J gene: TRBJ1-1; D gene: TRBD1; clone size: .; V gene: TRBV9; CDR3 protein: CASSARDSYTEAFF; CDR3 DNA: TGTGCCAGCAGCGCCCGGGACAGTTACACTGAAGCTTTCTTT
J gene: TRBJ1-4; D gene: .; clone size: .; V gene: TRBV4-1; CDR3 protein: CASSFQDSEKLFF; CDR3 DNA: TGCGCCAGCAGCTTCCAGGACAGTGAAAAACTGTTTTTT
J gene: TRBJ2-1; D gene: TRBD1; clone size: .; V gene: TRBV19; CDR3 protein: CASSGTGGGRNEQFF; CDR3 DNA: TGTGCCAGTAGCGGGACAGGGGGCGGAAGAAATGAGCAGTTCTTC
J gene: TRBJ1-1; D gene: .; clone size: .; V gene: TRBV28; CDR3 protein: CASSLTGGVTEAFF; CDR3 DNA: TGTGCCAGCAGTTTGACAGGAGGGGTCACTGAAGCTTTCTTT
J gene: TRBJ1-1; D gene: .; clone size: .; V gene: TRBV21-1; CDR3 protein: CASSARQGRAFF; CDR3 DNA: TGTGCCAGCAGCGCCCGACAGGGCAGAGCTTTCTTT
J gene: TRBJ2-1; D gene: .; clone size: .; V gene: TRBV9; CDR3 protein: CASSVGQPAGEQFF; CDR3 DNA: TGTGCCAGCAGCGTAGGGCAACCGGCGGGTGAGCAGTTCTTC
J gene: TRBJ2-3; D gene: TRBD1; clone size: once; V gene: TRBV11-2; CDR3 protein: CASSWTGTGGTDTQYF; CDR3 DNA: TGTGCCAGCAGCTGGACCGGGACAGGGGGCACAGATACGCAGTATTTT
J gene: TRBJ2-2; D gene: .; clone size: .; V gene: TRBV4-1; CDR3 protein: CASSYRDTNTGELFF; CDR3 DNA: TGCGCCAGCAGCTATCGGGACACGAACACCGGGGAGCTGTTTTTT
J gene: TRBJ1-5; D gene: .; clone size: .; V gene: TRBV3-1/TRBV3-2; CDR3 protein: CASSRTGQPQHF; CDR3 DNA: TGTGCCAGCAGTAGGACTGGTCAGCCCCAGCATTTT
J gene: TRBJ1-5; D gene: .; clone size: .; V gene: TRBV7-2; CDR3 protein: CASSPGIGLNQPQHF; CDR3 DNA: TGTGCCAGCAGCCCGGGCATAGGACTAAATCAGCCCCAGCATTTT
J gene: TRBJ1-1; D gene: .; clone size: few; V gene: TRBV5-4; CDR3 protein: CASSVLGNTEAFF; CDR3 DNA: TGTGCCAGCAGCGTCCTTGGGAACACTGAAGCTTTCTTT
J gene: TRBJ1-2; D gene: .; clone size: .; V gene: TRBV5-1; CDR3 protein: CASSLNVGPGNYGGYTF; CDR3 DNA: TGCGCCAGCAGCTTGAACGTCGGACCGGGAAATTACGGTGGCTACACCTTC
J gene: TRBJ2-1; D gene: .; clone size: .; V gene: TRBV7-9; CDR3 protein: CASTYRGGSSKSSYNEQFF; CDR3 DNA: TGTGCCAGCACCTACAGGGGAGGGTCTAGCAAGAGCTCCTACAATGAGCAGTTCTTC
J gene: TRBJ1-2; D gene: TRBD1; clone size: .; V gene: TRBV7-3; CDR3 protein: CASSLNHGTGAGYTF; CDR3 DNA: TGTGCCAGCAGCTTAAACCATGGGACAGGGGCCGGCTACACCTTC